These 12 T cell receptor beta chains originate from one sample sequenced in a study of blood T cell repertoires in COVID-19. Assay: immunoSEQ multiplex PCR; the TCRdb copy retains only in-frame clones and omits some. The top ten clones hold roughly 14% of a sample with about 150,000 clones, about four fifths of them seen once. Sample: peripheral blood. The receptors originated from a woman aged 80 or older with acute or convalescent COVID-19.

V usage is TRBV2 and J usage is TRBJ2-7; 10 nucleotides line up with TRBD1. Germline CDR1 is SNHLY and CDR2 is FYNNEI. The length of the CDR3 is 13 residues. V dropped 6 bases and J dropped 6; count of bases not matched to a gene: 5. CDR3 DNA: TGTGCCAGCAGGGGGACAGGGGTAGGCGAGCAGTACTTC. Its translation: CASRGTGVGEQYF.

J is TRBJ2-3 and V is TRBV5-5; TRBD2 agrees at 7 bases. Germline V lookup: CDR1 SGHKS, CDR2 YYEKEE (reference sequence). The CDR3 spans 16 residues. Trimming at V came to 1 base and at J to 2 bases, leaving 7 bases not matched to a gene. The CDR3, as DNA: TGTGCCAGCAGCTTGTTAACTAGCGTGCACACAGATACGCAGTATTTT. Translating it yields CASSLLTSVHTDTQYF.

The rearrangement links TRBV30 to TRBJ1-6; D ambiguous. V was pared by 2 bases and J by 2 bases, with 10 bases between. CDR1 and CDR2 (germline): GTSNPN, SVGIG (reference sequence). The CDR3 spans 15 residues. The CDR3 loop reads CAWSNQATYNSPLHF. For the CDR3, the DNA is TGTGCCTGGAGTAATCAGGCCACCTATAATTCACCCCTCCACTTT.

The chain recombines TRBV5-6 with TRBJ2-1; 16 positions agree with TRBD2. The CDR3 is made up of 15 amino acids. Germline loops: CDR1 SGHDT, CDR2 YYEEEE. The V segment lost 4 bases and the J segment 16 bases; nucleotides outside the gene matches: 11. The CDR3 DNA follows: TGTGCCAGCAGCGAACCCGGGACTAGCGGGAGGGCGCAATTCTTC. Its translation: CASSEPGTSGRAQFF.

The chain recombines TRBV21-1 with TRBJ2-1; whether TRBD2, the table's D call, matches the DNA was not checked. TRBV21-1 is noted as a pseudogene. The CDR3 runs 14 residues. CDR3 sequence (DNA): TGTGCCAGCAGCAATGAGCCCCGGGTCAGTGAGCAGTTCTTC. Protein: CASSNEPRVSEQFF.

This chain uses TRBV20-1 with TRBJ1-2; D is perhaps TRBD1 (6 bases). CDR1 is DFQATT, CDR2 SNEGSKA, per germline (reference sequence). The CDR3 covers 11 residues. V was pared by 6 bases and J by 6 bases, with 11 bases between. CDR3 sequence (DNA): TGCAGTGCGACTAACAGGGATGGCTACACCTTC. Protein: CSATNRDGYTF.

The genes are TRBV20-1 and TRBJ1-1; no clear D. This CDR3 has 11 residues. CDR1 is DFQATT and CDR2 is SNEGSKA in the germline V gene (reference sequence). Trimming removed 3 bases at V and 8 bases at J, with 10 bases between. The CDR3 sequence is CSASNNYEAFF. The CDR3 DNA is TGCAGTGCTAGTAACAACTACGAAGCTTTCTTT.

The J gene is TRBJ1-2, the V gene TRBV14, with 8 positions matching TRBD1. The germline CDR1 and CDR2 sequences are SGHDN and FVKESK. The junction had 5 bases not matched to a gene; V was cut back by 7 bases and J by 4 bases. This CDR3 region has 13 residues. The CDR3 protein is CASTDGQGYGYTF. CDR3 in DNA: TGTGCCAGCACCGACGGACAGGGCTATGGCTACACCTTC.

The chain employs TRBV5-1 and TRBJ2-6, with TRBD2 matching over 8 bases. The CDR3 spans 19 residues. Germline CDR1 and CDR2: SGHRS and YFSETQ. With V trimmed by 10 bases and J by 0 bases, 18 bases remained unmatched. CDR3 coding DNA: TGCGCCCCCAGCCCCCGGGGGGGGGACTCTTACTCTGGGGCCAACGTCCTGACTTTC. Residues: CAPSPRGGDSYSGANVLTF.

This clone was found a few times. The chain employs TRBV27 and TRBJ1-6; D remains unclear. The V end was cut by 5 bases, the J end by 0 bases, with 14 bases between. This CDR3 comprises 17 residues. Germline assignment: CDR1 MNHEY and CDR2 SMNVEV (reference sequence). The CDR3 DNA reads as TGTGCCAGCAGTCCCCGGGTTCGGGTCTCCTATAATTCACCCCTCCACTTT. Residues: CASSPRVRVSYNSPLHF.

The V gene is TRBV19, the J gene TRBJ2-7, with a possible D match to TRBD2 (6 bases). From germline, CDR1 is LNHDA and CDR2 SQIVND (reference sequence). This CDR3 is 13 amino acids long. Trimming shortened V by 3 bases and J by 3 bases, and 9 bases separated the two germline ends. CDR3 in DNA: TGTGCCAGTAGTATGCGGGACGGCTACGAGCAGTACTTC. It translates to CASSMRDGYEQYF.

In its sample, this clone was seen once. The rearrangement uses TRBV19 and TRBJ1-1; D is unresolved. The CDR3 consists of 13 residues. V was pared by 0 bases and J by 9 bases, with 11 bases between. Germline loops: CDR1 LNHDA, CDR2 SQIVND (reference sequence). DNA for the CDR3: TGTGCCAGTAGTATAGATACGGGGAGGAAAGCTTTCTTT. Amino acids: CASSIDTGRKAFF. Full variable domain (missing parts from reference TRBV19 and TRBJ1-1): DGGITQSPKYLFRKEGQNVTLSCEQNLNHDAMYWYRQDPGQGLRLIYYSQIVNDFQKGDIAEGYSVSREKKESFPLTVTSAQKNPTAFYLCASSIDTGRKAFFGQGTRLTVV.